The 18 T cell receptor beta chains below all came from one sample that was sequenced in a study of T-cell reconstitution after alpha-beta-depleted transplantation in children. During its preparation, the TCRbeta library received unique molecular identifiers. Using its own MiXCR run on the PCR reads, TCRdb lists one record per CDR3 protein. Of about 400,000 distinct CDR3 sequences in the sample, around 15% were seen once. The material was PBMCs, mostly from graft donor cells, obtained 360 days after TCRalphabeta/CD19-depleted stem cell transplant. The receptors come from a boy less than two years old who had a stem cell transplant for Wiskott-Aldrich syndrome, so the T cells may come from the graft donor.

This clonotype turned up a few times. This chain links TRBV10-3 with TRBJ2-3, with D uncertain. The CDR3 covers 13 residues. In germline, CDR1 is ENHRY, CDR2 SYGVKD. V lost 0 bases, J lost 6 bases, and 7 bases lay in between. The CDR3, as DNA: TGTGCCATCAGTGAGTCGGTAGCCGATACGCAGTATTTT. Amino acid sequence: CAISESVADTQYF.

In this sample, this clonotype turned up a few times. The CDR3 bases are TGTGCCAGCAGCCTACAGGGGGTGAACACTGAAGCTTTCTTT. Residues: CASSLQGVNTEAFF. The V and J genes are TRBV7-9 and TRBJ1-1, with 8 bases fitting TRBD1. The CDR3 length is 14 residues. Looked up from germline, CDR1 is SEHNR and CDR2 is FQNEAQ (reference sequence). V shed 5 bases, J shed 0 bases, and the junction held 2 bases outside the gene matches.

The sample holds a few counts of this clonotype. The chain recombines TRBV6-2 or TRBV6-3 with TRBJ2-2; D unresolved. The V end was cut by 8 bases, the J end by 6 bases, with 22 bases between. CDR1 and CDR2 (germline): MNHEY, SVGEGT. This CDR3 comprises 16 residues. The CDR3 nucleotides are TGTGCCAGCCTATCAGGACGTCCATCTGTCGCCGGGGAGCTGTTTTTT. Translation: CASLSGRPSVAGELFF.

This clonotype was observed a few times. The chain joins TRBV7-9 to TRBJ2-7; 7 positions agree with TRBD1. The ends lost 3 bases at V and 3 bases at J; junction bases unmatched: 11. The CDR3 is made up of 16 amino acids. Germline loops: CDR1 SEHNR, CDR2 FQNEAQ (reference sequence). The CDR3, as DNA: TGTGCCAGCAGCTTCAGACAGGGAACCCCCCTCTACGAGCAGTACTTC. Its protein product is CASSFRQGTPLYEQYF.

There are a few counts of this clonotype. J is TRBJ1-4 and V is TRBV5-1; a weak D match, TRBD1 (5 bases). This CDR3 is built from 15 residues. Per germline, CDR1 SGHRS and CDR2 YFSETQ. V lost 0 bases, J lost 5 bases, and 11 bases lay in between. CDR3 bases: TGCGCCAGCAGCTTGGAAAACAGGAGAAATGAAAAACTGTTTTTT. This translates into CASSLENRRNEKLFF.

This clonotype was counted only a few times. V and J are TRBV7-9 and TRBJ2-2; TRBD1 aligns across 8 bases. This CDR3 region has 17 residues. V shed 5 bases, J shed 1 base, and the junction held 9 bases outside the gene matches. Germline CDR1 is SEHNR and CDR2 is FQNEAQ (reference sequence). As DNA, the CDR3 is TGTGCCAGCAGCCCCTTTTGGGACAGGCAGAACACCGGGGAGCTGTTTTTT. This translates into CASSPFWDRQNTGELFF. Together with reference TRBV7-9 and TRBJ2-2, the CDR3 gives the full variable domain: DTGVSQNPRHKITKRGQNVTFRCDPISEHNRLYWYRQTLGQGPEFLTYFQNEAQLEKSRLLSDRFSAERPKGSFSTLEIQRTEQGDSAMYLCASSPFWDRQNTGELFFGEGSRLTVL.

Only a few counts were recorded for this clonotype. The chain combines TRBV28 with TRBJ2-5; 9 nucleotides line up with TRBD2. Germline trimming cut 3 bases from V and 3 bases from J; bases unmatched to any gene: 8. Germline CDR1 reads MDHEN; CDR2 reads SYDVKM. CDR3 length: 16 amino acids. The CDR3: CASSFLGRGGKETQYF. The DNA of the CDR3 is TGTGCCAGCAGTTTTTTAGGGCGGGGGGGTAAAGAGACCCAGTACTTC.

V and J are TRBV5-1 and TRBJ2-3, with D tentatively TRBD1 or TRBD2 (6 bases each). V was shortened by 4 bases and J by 6 bases, with 15 bases between the two germline ends. The CDR3 extends over 14 amino acids. CDR1 is SGHRS, CDR2 YFSETQ, per germline. CDR3 residues: CASSRGPGADTQYF. CDR3 nucleotide sequence: TGCGCCAGCAGCCGGGGACCGGGGGCGGATACGCAGTATTTT.

The J gene is TRBJ2-3, the V gene TRBV24-1, with 8 bases identical to TRBD1. After removal of 3 bases from V and 3 bases from J, the junction contained 4 bases not matched to a gene. Germline-derived CDR1 and CDR2 are KGHDR and SFDVKD. The CDR3 is 15 residues long. CDR3 sequence reads: CATSDTNRGTDTQYF. Written as DNA, the CDR3 is TGTGCCACCAGTGATACAAACAGGGGGACAGATACGCAGTATTTT.

The V call is TRBV4-1, the J call TRBJ2-2; 7 bases map to TRBD1. J gave up 6 bases and V 2 bases, and 9 bases lay outside the gene matches. Germline V gives CDR1 MGHRA, CDR2 YSYEKL. This CDR3 has 16 residues. The CDR3 protein is CASSQRVDRAPGELFF. CDR3 bases: TGCGCCAGCAGCCAACGCGTAGACAGGGCTCCCGGGGAGCTGTTTTTT.

This clonotype occurred a few times. This chain joins TRBV6-5 and TRBJ2-7, with D tentatively TRBD1 (6 bases). With 4 bases removed from V and 4 bases from J, the gap between germline ends came to 11 bases. CDR1 is MNHEY, CDR2 SVGAGI, per germline. The CDR3 is 13 residues long. This CDR3 reads CASSFDRTYEQYF. The CDR3 DNA is TGTGCCAGCAGTTTCGACAGGACATACGAGCAGTACTTC.

The table lists this clonotype with a few counts. This rearrangement joins TRBV27 to TRBJ1-5; D may be TRBD1 (6 bases). V lost 5 bases to trimming and J lost 0 bases, with 14 bases between them. The CDR3 is 16 residues long. Germline V gene sequence: CDR1 MNHEY, CDR2 SMNVEV (reference sequence). In DNA, the CDR3 is TGTGCCAGCAGTCCCCGAGGGGGTGGTAGCAATCAGCCCCAGCATTTT. Protein: CASSPRGGGSNQPQHF.

In this sample, this clonotype turned up a few times. This chain links TRBV20-1 with TRBJ2-5; 9 bases are a match to TRBD2. Germline-derived CDR1 and CDR2 are DFQATT and SNEGSKA (reference sequence). The CDR3 loop spans 14 amino acids. The ends lost 6 bases at V and 5 bases at J; junction bases unmatched: 10. DNA for the CDR3: TGCAGTGCACGCGGCGGGGGGGCCCGGGAGACCCAGTACTTC. Its protein product is CSARGGGARETQYF.

This clonotype was seen repeatedly, ten times or more. The rearrangement joins TRBV12-3 or TRBV12-4 to TRBJ2-1; D is ambiguous. This CDR3 is 14 amino acids long. The ends were cut back, 5 bases at V and 5 bases at J, with 13 bases in the middle. The CDR3 spells CASSVLWAHNEQFF. The DNA for the CDR3 is TGTGCCAGCAGTGTCCTTTGGGCACACAATGAGCAGTTCTTC.

The V gene is TRBV20-1, the J gene TRBJ2-7; 9 nucleotides match TRBD1. CDR1 and CDR2 (germline): DFQATT, SNEGSKA (reference sequence). J lost 7 bases, V lost 6 bases, and 10 bases had no gene match. The CDR3 runs to 13 residues. CDR3 sequence: CSAAGQGTGEQYF. The CDR3 nucleotides are TGCAGTGCGGCGGGACAGGGCACGGGAGAGCAGTACTTC.

This clonotype was counted only a few times. This chain links TRBV29-1 with TRBJ2-6; no clear D gene. The germline gives CDR1 SQVTM, CDR2 ANQGSEA. V was pared by 5 bases and J by 3 bases, with 5 bases between. This CDR3 contains 12 residues. The CDR3 protein is CSVNIGANVLTF. Written as DNA, the CDR3 is TGCAGCGTTAACATTGGGGCCAACGTCCTGACTTTC. Supplemented by reference TRBV29-1 and TRBJ2-6, the full variable domain reads SAVISQKPSRDICQRGTSLTIQCQVDSQVTMMFWYRQQPGQSLTLIATANQGSEATYESGFVIDKFPISRPNLTFSTLTVSNMSPEDSSIYLCSVNIGANVLTFGAGSRLTVL.

The chain combines TRBV12-3 or TRBV12-4 with TRBJ2-7, with D perhaps given as TRBD1 or TRBD2 (5 bases each). The CDR3 extends over 12 amino acids. V gave up 7 bases and J gave up 6 bases, with 13 bases separating them. DNA of the CDR3: TGTGCCAGCACCGGGTGGGGGAGCGAGCAGTACTTC. It yields the protein CASTGWGSEQYF.

This clonotype was detected only a few times. The J gene is TRBJ2-7, the V gene TRBV4-1; D is undetermined. This CDR3 contains 17 residues. With 0 bases removed from V and 0 bases from J, the gap between germline ends came to 15 bases. Germline assignment: CDR1 MGHRA and CDR2 YSYEKL. CDR3 nucleotide sequence: TGCGCCAGCAGCCAAGAAACCGTCAGGTCTAGCTCCTACGAGCAGTACTTC. Protein product: CASSQETVRSSSYEQYF.